The clone carrying this TCR beta chain showed up many times. The data were obtained in a study of breast tumors, draining lymph nodes, adjacent tissues. Axillary draining lymph nodes of breast cancer patients supplied the node samples. The V gene's germline CDR1 is MNHEY and CDR2 SVGEGT. This CDR3 has 15 amino acids. J was trimmed by 1 base and V by 2 bases; bases with no gene match: 0. TCRdb reanalysed the multiplex PCR reads using MiXCR and keeps one entry per CDR3 protein. This table has fewer than 140,000 distinct CDR3 sequences, around 30% appearing once. This rearrangement joins TRBV6-2 or TRBV6-3 to TRBJ2-3, with 10 bases aligning to TRBD2. This TCR came from a female donor with breast cancer. Some clones in this sample may be carry-over from other donors' samples. Specimen: axillary lymph node tissue. CDR3: CASSYGTSGTDTQYF. In nucleotides, the CDR3 is TGTGCCAGCAGTTACGGGACTAGCGGCACAGATACGCAGTATTTT.